Detailed here is one T cell receptor (beta chain). The antigen remains undetermined. These data belong to a study of cytomegalovirus exposure and HLA in healthy donors. Broader study findings: In vitro work confirmed that a few CMV-associated chains recognize CMV antigens. A later analysis reportedly found fewer N-insertions in an Asian-associated ancestry cluster than the roughly 700-donor mean. A further, later analysis showed that HLA-associated TCR beta chains (compared with equally common others) were more clonally expanded.

This CDR3 contains 15 residues. The ends were cut back, 3 bases at V and 0 bases at J, with 9 bases in the middle. Germline V gene data show CDR1 as SGHVS and CDR2 as FNYEAQ. The PCR had 60 Vbeta and 13 Jbeta primers. Profiling relied on immunoSEQ multiplex PCR, and the TCRdb table lists in-frame clones only, not all of them. The sample shows some 170,000 clones, around 79% of them seen only once. The rearrangement links TRBV7-6 to TRBJ2-1; perhaps TRBD1 as D (5 bases). Sequencing was done on a sample of PBMCs. This TCR came from a man aged 40-50 years in good health and CMV-seropositive. As DNA, the CDR3 is TGTGCCAGCAGCTTGGGGCTTACCTCCTACAATGAGCAGTTCTTC. Amino acids: CASSLGLTSYNEQFF.